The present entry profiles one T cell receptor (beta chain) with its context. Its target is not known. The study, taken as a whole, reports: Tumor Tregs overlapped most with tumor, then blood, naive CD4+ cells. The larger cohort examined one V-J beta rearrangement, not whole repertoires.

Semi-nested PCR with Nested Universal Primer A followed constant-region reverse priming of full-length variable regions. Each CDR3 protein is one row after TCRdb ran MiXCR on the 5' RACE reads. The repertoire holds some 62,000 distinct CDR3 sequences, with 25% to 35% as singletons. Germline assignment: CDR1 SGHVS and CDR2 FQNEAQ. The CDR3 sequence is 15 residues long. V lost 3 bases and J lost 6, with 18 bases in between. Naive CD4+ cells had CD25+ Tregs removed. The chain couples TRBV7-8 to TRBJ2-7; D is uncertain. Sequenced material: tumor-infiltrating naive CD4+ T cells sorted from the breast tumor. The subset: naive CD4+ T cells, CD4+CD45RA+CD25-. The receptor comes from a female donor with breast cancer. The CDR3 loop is CASSFRPLRAPEQYF. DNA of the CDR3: TGTGCCAGCAGCTTTCGCCCATTAAGGGCCCCCGAGCAGTACTTC.